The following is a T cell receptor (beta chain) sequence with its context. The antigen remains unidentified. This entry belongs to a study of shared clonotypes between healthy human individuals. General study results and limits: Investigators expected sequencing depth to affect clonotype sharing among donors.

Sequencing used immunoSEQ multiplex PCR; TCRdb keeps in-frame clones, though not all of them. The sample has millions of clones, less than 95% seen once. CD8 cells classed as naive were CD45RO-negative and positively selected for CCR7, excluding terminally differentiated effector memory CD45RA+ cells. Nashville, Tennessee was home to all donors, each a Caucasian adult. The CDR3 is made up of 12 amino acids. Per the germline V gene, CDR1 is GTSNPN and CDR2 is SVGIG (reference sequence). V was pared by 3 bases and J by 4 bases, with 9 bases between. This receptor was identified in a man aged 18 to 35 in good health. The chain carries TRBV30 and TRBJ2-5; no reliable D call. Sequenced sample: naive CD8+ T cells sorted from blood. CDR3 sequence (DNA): TGTGCCTGGAGGTGGGTTTCAGAGACCCAGTACTTC. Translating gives CAWRWVSETQYF.